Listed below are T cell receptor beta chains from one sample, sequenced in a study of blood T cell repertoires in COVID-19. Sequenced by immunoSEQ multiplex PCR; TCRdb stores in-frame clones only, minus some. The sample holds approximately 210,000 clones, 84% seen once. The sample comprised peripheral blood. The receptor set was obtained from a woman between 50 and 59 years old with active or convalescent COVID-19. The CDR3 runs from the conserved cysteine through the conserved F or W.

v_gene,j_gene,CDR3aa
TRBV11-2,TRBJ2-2,CASSFGGRGAGELFF
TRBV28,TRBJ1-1,CASSFYGTDAEAFF
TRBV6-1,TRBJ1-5,CASSEPRQNQPQHF
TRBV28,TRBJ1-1,CASSLALRTEAFF
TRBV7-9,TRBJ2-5,CASGLSGGETQYF
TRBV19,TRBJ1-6,CASSPPGGYDSPLHF
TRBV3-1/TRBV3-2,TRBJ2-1,CASSFSGGSEQFF
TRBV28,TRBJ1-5,CASSSLQGYSNQPQHF
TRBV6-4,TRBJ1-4,CASSDPPWRVRRPPAPDGEKLFF
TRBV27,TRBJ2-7,CASSPGGSYEQYF
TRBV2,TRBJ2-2,CASSAAGSGTGELFF
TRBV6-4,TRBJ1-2,CASSRDTLGGYTF
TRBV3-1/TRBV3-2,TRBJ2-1,CASSPEAGRFNNEQFF
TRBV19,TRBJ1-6,CASSRNRGSYNSPLHF
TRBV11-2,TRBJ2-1,CASSLRGVGPYNEQFF
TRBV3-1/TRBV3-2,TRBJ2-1,CASSQRSGVYNEQFF
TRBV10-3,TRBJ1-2,CAISESEIGYGYTF
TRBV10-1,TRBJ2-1,CASSVEGAYNEQFF
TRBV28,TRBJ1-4,CASSLGQIATNEKLFF
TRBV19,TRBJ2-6,CASNRGTAPSGANVLTF
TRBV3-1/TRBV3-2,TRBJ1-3,CASRKQGAGNTIYF
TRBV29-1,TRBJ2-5,CSVDLLAGKETQYF
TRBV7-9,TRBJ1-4,CASSLLAGHNEKLFF
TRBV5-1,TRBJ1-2,CASSPTGENYGYTF
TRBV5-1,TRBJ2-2,CASSSGLAGPALGTGELFF
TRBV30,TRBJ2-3,CAWSKTSGSTDTQYF
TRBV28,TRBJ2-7,CASRSPGTTSYEQYF
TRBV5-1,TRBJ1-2,CASSHPEGYGYTF
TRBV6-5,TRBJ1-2,CASRPQGMLNYGYTF
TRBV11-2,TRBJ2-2,CASSSPGKWDTGELFF
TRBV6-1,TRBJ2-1,CASSEVLRDWGYNEQFF
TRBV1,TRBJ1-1,CTSSQDGTADYTEAFF
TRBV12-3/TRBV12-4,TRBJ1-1,CASSLSGTEAFF
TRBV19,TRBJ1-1,CASQGDRVTEAFF
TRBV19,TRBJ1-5,CASRRGTLEPQHF
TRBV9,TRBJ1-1,CASSANRNTEAFF
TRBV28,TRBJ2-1,CASSFPKSYNEQFF
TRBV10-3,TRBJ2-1,CAISESTSGAQYNEQFF
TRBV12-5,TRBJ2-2,CASGLVPGGNTGELFF
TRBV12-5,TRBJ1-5,CASGSTQGRYQPQHF
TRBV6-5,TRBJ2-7,CASSWTSGNYEQYF
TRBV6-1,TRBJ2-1,CASSEGLGAYNEQFF